The 32 T cell receptor beta chains below come from one sample, sequenced in a study of spatial heterogeneity in lung cancer. MiXCR, applied by TCRdb to the 5' RACE reads, yields one record per CDR3 protein. The sample comprises more than 65,000 distinct CDR3 sequences, about 12% of which are singletons, and under 5.5% rests with the top ten. This sample's time point: sample taken at primary tumor resection. Unsorted whole RNA of tumor, nontumor lung or frozen PBMC was sequenced. The sequences come from PBMCs, collected at surgery. Every receptor here comes from a male donor with early-stage non-small cell lung cancer.

V and J are TRBV11-2 and TRBJ2-5, with 10 positions matching TRBD2. CDR3 length equals 14 residues. Unmatched junction bases numbered 2, after V lost 4 bases and J lost 3 bases. Germline V gene sequence: CDR1 SGHAT, CDR2 FQNNGV. The CDR3 loop is CASSYLAGEETQYF. The CDR3 DNA reads as TGTGCCAGCAGCTATCTAGCGGGAGAAGAGACCCAGTACTTC.

This chain links TRBV15 with TRBJ1-3, with TRBD1 matching over 7 bases. This CDR3 contains 16 residues. The germline CDR1 and CDR2 sequences are LNHNV and YYDKDF (reference sequence). The V and J ends lost 4 bases and 0 bases, in that order; junction bases with no gene match: 6. CDR3 residues: CATSMGTANSGNTIYF. CDR3 nucleotide sequence: TGTGCCACCAGCATGGGGACAGCTAACTCTGGAAACACCATATATTTT.

In this sample, this clonotype turned up a few times. The chain employs TRBV4-2 and TRBJ2-5, with 7 bases matching TRBD2. Losses at the gene ends were 0 bases for V and 1 base for J; bases not matched to a gene: 5. In germline, CDR1 is LGHNA, CDR2 YNFKEQ. The CDR3 totals 16 residues. The CDR3 reads CASSQDGREPQETQYF. In DNA form, the CDR3 reads TGTGCCAGCAGCCAAGATGGGAGGGAGCCCCAAGAGACCCAGTACTTC.

This clonotype was observed a single time. The chain couples TRBV10-3 to TRBJ2-5; no clear D. Per the germline V gene, CDR1 is ENHRY and CDR2 is SYGVKD. This CDR3 contains 12 residues. Trimming left V 3 bases short and J 3 bases short, with 5 bases between. The CDR3 DNA is TGTGCCATCAGTGATCCAAAAGAGACCCAGTACTTC. Translating gives CAISDPKETQYF.

This chain connects TRBV7-9 to TRBJ1-2; perhaps TRBD1 as D (6 bases). V lost 5 bases, J lost 6 bases, and 16 bases lay in between. Germline CDR1 reads SEHNR; CDR2 reads FQNEAQ (reference sequence). The CDR3 totals 14 residues. The CDR3 sequence: CASSPVNRVDGYTF. The CDR3 DNA reads TGTGCCAGCAGCCCCGTCAACAGGGTGGATGGCTACACCTTC. Using reference TRBV7-9 and TRBJ1-2 for the parts outside the CDR3, the full variable domain is DTGVSQNPRHKITKRGQNVTFRCDPISEHNRLYWYRQTLGQGPEFLTYFQNEAQLEKSRLLSDRFSAERPKGSFSTLEIQRTEQGDSAMYLCASSPVNRVDGYTFGSGTRLTVV.

This clonotype was detected ten times or more. This chain uses TRBV7-8 with TRBJ2-1, with 7 nucleotides matching TRBD1. This CDR3 has 13 residues. V shed 5 bases, J shed 5 bases, and the junction held 3 bases outside the gene matches. Germline V gene lookup returns CDR1 SGHVS and CDR2 FQNEAQ. The CDR3 reads CASSLGQNNEQFF. The CDR3 DNA follows: TGTGCCAGCAGCCTGGGACAGAACAATGAGCAGTTCTTC.

The V gene is TRBV19, the J gene TRBJ1-1; D perhaps matches TRBD1 (5 bases). CDR1 and CDR2 from the germline V gene are LNHDA and SQIVND (reference sequence). The CDR3 totals 13 residues. The V and J ends lost 5 bases and 6 bases respectively, with 13 bases between them. CDR3 nucleotide sequence: TGTGCCAGTAGTCGGTCCGGGACGGCTGAAGCTTTCTTT. This sequence encodes CASSRSGTAEAFF.

This chain links TRBV10-3 with TRBJ2-7; 8 nucleotides agree with TRBD1. This CDR3 region has 15 residues. Germline lookup yields CDR1 ENHRY and CDR2 SYGVKD. The V segment lost 0 bases and the J segment 7 bases; nucleotides outside the gene matches: 8. The CDR3 here is CAISESKAGGWEQYF. DNA of the CDR3: TGTGCCATCAGTGAGTCGAAGGCAGGGGGCTGGGAGCAGTACTTC.

This clonotype showed up just once. CDR3 DNA sequence: TGTGCCAGCAGCTTAAGCCCATGGGCTAGCGGCCAAGAGGAGGAGACCCAGTACTTC. Translation gives CASSLSPWASGQEEETQYF. This chain joins TRBV7-8 and TRBJ2-5; 7 nucleotides line up with TRBD2. This CDR3 is 19 amino acids long. Losses at the gene ends were 2 bases for V and 5 bases for J; bases not matched to a gene: 20. Germline assignment: CDR1 SGHVS and CDR2 FQNEAQ.

The sample holds many counts of this clonotype. The chain carries TRBV5-8 and TRBJ1-5; D gene uncertain. CDR1 SGHTS and CDR2 YDEGEE come from the germline V gene. CDR3 size: 15 residues. Trimming took off 0 bases at V and 6 bases at J, with 13 bases between the two ends. The CDR3 DNA reads as TGTGCCAGCAGCTTGGAGGTTCCGGGAGTTCAGCCCCAGCATTTT. Encoded protein: CASSLEVPGVQPQHF.

This clonotype was counted at least ten times. The V gene is TRBV7-7, the J gene TRBJ1-1; D not resolved. The CDR3 consists of 13 residues. Germline CDR1 reads SSHAT; CDR2 reads FNYEAQ (reference sequence). Trimming stripped 5 bases from V and 0 bases from J, with 7 bases between. The CDR3 coding sequence is TGTGCCAGCAGCCTGACACTGAACACTGAAGCTTTCTTT. Its protein is CASSLTLNTEAFF. Looking up the rest from reference TRBV7-7 and TRBJ1-1 gives the full variable domain: GAGVSQSPRYKVTKRGQDVTLRCDPISSHATLYWYQQALGQGPEFLTYFNYEAQPDKSGLPSDRFSAERPEGSISTLTIQRTEQRDSAMYRCASSLTLNTEAFFGQGTRLTVV.

The chain combines TRBV7-2 with TRBJ2-7, with 8 bases matching TRBD1. The CDR3 is made up of 15 amino acids. V lost 5 bases to trimming and J lost 3 bases; unmatched junction nucleotides: 9. CDR1 is SGHTA and CDR2 is FQGNSA in the germline V gene. The CDR3 spells CASSTLQGTGYEQYF. CDR3 in DNA: TGTGCCAGCAGCACACTACAGGGGACAGGCTACGAGCAGTACTTC.

This clonotype was found a few times. The chain joins TRBV4-2 to TRBJ2-5; TRBD2 agrees at 7 bases. This CDR3 is built from 17 residues. Trimming removed 0 bases from V and 2 bases from J; junction bases left unmatched: 9. CDR1 is LGHNA, CDR2 YNFKEQ, per germline. The CDR3 sequence: CASSQDVTLAVQETQYF. CDR3 DNA: TGTGCCAGCAGCCAAGATGTTACCCTAGCGGTACAAGAGACCCAGTACTTC.

This clonotype showed up many times. The V call is TRBV5-1, the J call TRBJ2-1; D call uncertain. The V end was cut by 4 bases, the J end by 8 bases, with 16 bases between. The CDR3 is made up of 14 amino acids. Germline V gene data show CDR1 as SGHRS and CDR2 as YFSETQ. The CDR3 loop is CASSDRNPTDEQFF. The DNA of the CDR3 is TGCGCCAGCAGCGATCGCAACCCCACGGATGAGCAGTTCTTC.

This clonotype has more than one count but fewer than ten. V is TRBV5-1 and J is TRBJ2-7; D unresolved. Trimming removed 6 bases at V and 5 bases at J, with 9 bases between. Germline V gives CDR1 SGHRS, CDR2 YFSETQ. CDR3 length: 11 amino acids. The CDR3 is CASTEVNEQYF. The CDR3 DNA follows: TGCGCCAGCACAGAAGTCAACGAGCAGTACTTC.

This clonotype was counted only a few times. This sequence joins TRBV5-6 and TRBJ1-5, with 7 bases that match TRBD1. The CDR3 totals 16 residues. Looked up from germline, CDR1 is SGHDT and CDR2 is YYEEEE. The ends lost 4 bases at V and 0 bases at J; junction bases unmatched: 7. DNA for the CDR3: TGTGCCAGCAGCCCCGGGACAGCTAATAGCAATCAGCCCCAGCATTTT. Its protein is CASSPGTANSNQPQHF.

The CDR3 protein is CASSLDRVGEQYF. CDR3 sequence (DNA): TGTGCCAGCAGTCTCGACAGGGTGGGGGAGCAGTACTTC. The V and J genes are TRBV6-1 and TRBJ2-7; 7 nucleotides agree with TRBD1. The J segment lost 7 bases and the V segment lost 5 bases, leaving 8 bases of the junction unmatched. This CDR3 region has 13 residues. Germline CDR1 MNHNS, CDR2 SASEGT.

In this sample, this clonotype turned up many times. The chain recombines TRBV29-1 with TRBJ1-5; the D is unclear. The germline gives CDR1 SQVTM, CDR2 ANQGSEA. This CDR3 is 11 amino acids long. CDR3 region: CREGGHQPQHF. CDR3 coding DNA: TGCAGGGAGGGCGGACATCAGCCCCAGCATTTT.

This chain links TRBV5-1 with TRBJ2-5; the D gene is possibly TRBD1 (5 bases). Trimming cost V 4 bases and J 0 bases, with 19 bases left between them. The CDR3 runs 17 residues. From germline, CDR1 is SGHRS and CDR2 YFSETQ. CDR3 nucleotide sequence: TGCGCCAGCAGCGGTCAGACAGTTTCATTGTACCAAGAGACCCAGTACTTC. This gives the protein CASSGQTVSLYQETQYF.

This sequence joins TRBV5-5 and TRBJ2-1, with 7 positions matching TRBD2. Germline CDR1 is SGHKS and CDR2 is YYEKEE (reference sequence). The V segment lost 2 bases and the J segment 5 bases; nucleotides outside the gene matches: 4. The CDR3 covers 14 residues. The CDR3 nucleotides are TGTGCCAGCAGCTTTTCAAGCGGGAACAATGAGCAGTTCTTC. Amino acid sequence: CASSFSSGNNEQFF. Full variable domain (remainder filled in from reference TRBV5-5 and TRBJ2-1): DAGVTQSPTHLIKTRGQQVTLRCSPISGHKSVSWYQQVLGQGPQFIFQYYEKEERGRGNFPDRFSARQFPNYSSELNVNALLLGDSALYLCASSFSSGNNEQFFGPGTRLTVL.

This chain connects TRBV12-2 to TRBJ2-1. TRBV12-2 is a known pseudogene. The CDR3 length is 11 residues. CDR3 coding DNA: TGTGCGAACCGCACCTACAATGAGCAGTTCTTC. This codes for CANRTYNEQFF.

This clonotype occurred many times. The chain joins TRBV7-3 to TRBJ2-3; D may match TRBD1 or TRBD2 (5 bases each). Trimming removed 4 bases from V and 5 bases from J, with 16 bases in between. This CDR3 has 15 amino acids. Germline CDR1 reads SGHTA; CDR2 reads FQGTGA. The CDR3 spells CASSSQSGQRDTQYF. As DNA, the CDR3 is TGTGCCAGCAGCTCTCAATCGGGGCAAAGAGATACGCAGTATTTT.

This clonotype was counted at least ten times. The rearrangement links TRBV2 to TRBJ1-1; D unresolved. Germline loops: CDR1 SNHLY, CDR2 FYNNEI. Trimming took off 6 bases at V and 1 base at J, with 9 bases between the two ends. This CDR3 is 13 amino acids long. The CDR3 bases are TGTGCCAGCAGGAGTTATTCGAACACTGAAGCTTTCTTT. The encoded protein is CASRSYSNTEAFF.

The rearrangement links TRBV7-3 to TRBJ2-7, with D perhaps TRBD2 (7 bases). V lost 5 bases and J lost 5, with 13 bases in between. The CDR3 runs 13 residues. Germline loops: CDR1 SGHTA, CDR2 FQGTGA. As DNA, the CDR3 is TGTGCCAGCAGCCCGGGGAGGGGGAACGAGCAGTACTTC. Its protein is CASSPGRGNEQYF. Together with reference TRBV7-3 and TRBJ2-7, the CDR3 gives the full variable domain: GAGVSQTPSNKVTEKGKYVELRCDPISGHTALYWYRQSLGQGPEFLIYFQGTGAADDSGLPNDRFFAVRPEGSVSTLKIQRTERGDSAVYLCASSPGRGNEQYFGPGTRLTVT.

The table lists this clonotype with a few counts. The rearrangement uses TRBV4-1 and TRBJ1-5, with D possibly being TRBD1 (5 bases). Trimming took 0 bases from V and 2 from J, leaving 11 bases between them. The CDR3 extends over 16 amino acids. The germline CDR1 and CDR2 sequences are MGHRA and YSYEKL. The CDR3 coding sequence is TGCGCCAGCAGCCAAGATGGGGGGACGGGCAATCAGCCCCAGCATTTT. Translating it yields CASSQDGGTGNQPQHF.

This clonotype was detected ten times or more. The V call is TRBV7-2, the J call TRBJ1-2; TRBD1 is a possible D gene (5 bases). Germline assignment: CDR1 SGHTA and CDR2 FQGNSA. V was shortened by 5 bases and J by 8 bases, with 15 bases between the two germline ends. The CDR3 is made up of 13 amino acids. This chain's CDR3 is CASSRRGGSGYTF. Written as DNA, the CDR3 is TGTGCCAGCAGCCGAAGGGGAGGGAGCGGCTACACCTTC.

This clonotype occurred once. The chain uses TRBV13 and TRBJ2-1; tentatively, D is TRBD2 (6 bases). The germline V gene encodes CDR1 PRHDT and CDR2 FYEKMQ (reference sequence). Trimming removed 5 bases from V and 0 bases from J, with 14 bases in between. CDR3 length: 16 amino acids. For the CDR3, the DNA is TGTGCCAGCAGCCCCCCGGCGGGGAGCTCCTACAATGAGCAGTTCTTC. Its protein is CASSPPAGSSYNEQFF.

The chain joins TRBV5-6 to TRBJ2-7, with 7 bases identical to TRBD2. The junction had 9 bases not matched to a gene; V was cut back by 1 base and J by 2 bases. Germline CDR1 is SGHDT and CDR2 is YYEEEE. This CDR3 comprises 16 residues. The chain's CDR3 is CASSLTRASGAYEQYF. In DNA, the CDR3 is TGTGCCAGCAGCTTGACCAGGGCTAGCGGAGCCTACGAGCAGTACTTC.

J is TRBJ2-7 and V is TRBV7-9; D call uncertain. Germline V CDR1 and CDR2: SEHNR, FQNEAQ (reference sequence). CDR3 size: 14 residues. Trimming took 9 bases from V and 1 from J, leaving 16 bases between them. The CDR3 is CASLKATESYEQYF. For the CDR3, the DNA is TGTGCCAGTCTTAAGGCGACTGAATCCTACGAGCAGTACTTC.

The chain uses TRBV5-5 and TRBJ2-7, with TRBD1 as a possible D gene (7 bases). The CDR3 runs 15 residues. Trimming shortened V by 0 bases and J by 6 bases, and 16 bases separated the two germline ends. Germline V gene lookup returns CDR1 SGHKS and CDR2 YYEKEE (reference sequence). This chain's CDR3 is CASSLALAGQVEQYF. The CDR3 coding sequence is TGTGCCAGCAGCTTGGCACTAGCTGGACAGGTCGAGCAGTACTTC.

The chain joins TRBV20-1 to TRBJ2-1, with 8 bases identical to TRBD1. This CDR3 is 12 amino acids long. Germline CDR1 is DFQATT and CDR2 is SNEGSKA (reference sequence). Unmatched junction bases numbered 2, after V lost 5 bases and J lost 5 bases. The CDR3 coding sequence is TGCAGTGCTTCACAGGGGGACAATGAGCAGTTCTTC. Amino acids: CSASQGDNEQFF.

J is TRBJ2-3 and V is TRBV29-1, with 9 bases identical to TRBD2. Germline values: CDR1 SQVTM, CDR2 ANQGSEA. V gave up 4 bases and J gave up 5 bases; unmatched junction bases: 4. CDR3 size: 13 residues. The CDR3 DNA follows: TGCAGCGTTGCTGAAGCGGGAGGAGATACGCAGTATTTT. The encoded protein is CSVAEAGGDTQYF.